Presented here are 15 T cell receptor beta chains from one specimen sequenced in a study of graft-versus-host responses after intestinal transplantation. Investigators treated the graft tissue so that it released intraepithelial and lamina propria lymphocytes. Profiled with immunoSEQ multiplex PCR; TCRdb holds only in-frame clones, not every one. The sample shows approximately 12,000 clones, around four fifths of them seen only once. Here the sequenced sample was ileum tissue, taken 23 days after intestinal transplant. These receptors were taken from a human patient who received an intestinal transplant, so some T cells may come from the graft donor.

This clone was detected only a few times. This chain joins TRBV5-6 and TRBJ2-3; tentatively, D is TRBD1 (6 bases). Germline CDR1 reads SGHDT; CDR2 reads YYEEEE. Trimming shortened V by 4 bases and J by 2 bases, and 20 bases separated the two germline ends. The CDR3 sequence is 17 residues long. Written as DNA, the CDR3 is TGTGCCAGCAGCCAAACCTGGACAGAGGCATACACAGATACGCAGTATTTT. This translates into CASSQTWTEAYTDTQYF.

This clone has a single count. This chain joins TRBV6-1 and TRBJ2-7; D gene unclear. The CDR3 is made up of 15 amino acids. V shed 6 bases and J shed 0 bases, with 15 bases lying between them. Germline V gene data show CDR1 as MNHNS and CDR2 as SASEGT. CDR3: CASRDIKASSYEQYF. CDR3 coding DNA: TGTGCCAGCAGAGACATCAAGGCCAGCTCCTACGAGCAGTACTTC.

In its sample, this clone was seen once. CDR3 DNA sequence: TGTGCCAGCAGCCGACAGGGGGCGAACTACGAGCAGTACTTC. It codes for CASSRQGANYEQYF. The chain combines TRBV6-6 with TRBJ2-7; the match to TRBD1 covers 10 bases. Germline CDR1 reads MNHNY; CDR2 reads SVGAGI (reference sequence). This CDR3 has 14 amino acids. V lost 6 bases to trimming and J lost 3 bases; unmatched junction nucleotides: 5.

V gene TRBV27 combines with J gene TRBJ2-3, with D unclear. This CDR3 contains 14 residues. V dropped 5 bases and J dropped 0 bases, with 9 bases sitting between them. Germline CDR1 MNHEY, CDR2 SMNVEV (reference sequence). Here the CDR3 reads CASSTLVSTDTQYF. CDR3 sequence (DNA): TGTGCCAGCAGTACACTGGTTAGCACAGATACGCAGTATTTT.

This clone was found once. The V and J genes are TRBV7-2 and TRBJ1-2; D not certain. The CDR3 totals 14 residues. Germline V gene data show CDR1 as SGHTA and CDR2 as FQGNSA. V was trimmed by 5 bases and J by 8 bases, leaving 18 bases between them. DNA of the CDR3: TGTGCCAGCAGCCTCCGCCTATACTTCTACGGCTACACCTTC. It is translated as CASSLRLYFYGYTF.

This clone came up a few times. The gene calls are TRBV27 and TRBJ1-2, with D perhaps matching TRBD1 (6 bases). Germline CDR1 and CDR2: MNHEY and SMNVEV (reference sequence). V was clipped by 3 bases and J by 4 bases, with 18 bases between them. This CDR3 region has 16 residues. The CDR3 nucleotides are TGTGCCAGCAGTTTGAGAGGCCAGGGGATCCTCTATGGCTACACCTTC. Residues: CASSLRGQGILYGYTF.

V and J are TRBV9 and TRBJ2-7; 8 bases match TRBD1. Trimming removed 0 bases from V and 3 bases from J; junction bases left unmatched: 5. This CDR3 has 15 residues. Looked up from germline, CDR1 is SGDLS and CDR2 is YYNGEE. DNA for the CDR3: TGTGCCAGCAGCGTAGGAGACAGGGGAATCTACGAGCAGTACTTC. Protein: CASSVGDRGIYEQYF.

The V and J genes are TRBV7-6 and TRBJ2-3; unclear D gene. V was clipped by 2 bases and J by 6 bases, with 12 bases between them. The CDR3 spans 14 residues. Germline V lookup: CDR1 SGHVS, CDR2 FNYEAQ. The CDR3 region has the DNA TGTGCCAGCAGCTTAAATTTCCGTGGGGATACGCAGTATTTT. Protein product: CASSLNFRGDTQYF.

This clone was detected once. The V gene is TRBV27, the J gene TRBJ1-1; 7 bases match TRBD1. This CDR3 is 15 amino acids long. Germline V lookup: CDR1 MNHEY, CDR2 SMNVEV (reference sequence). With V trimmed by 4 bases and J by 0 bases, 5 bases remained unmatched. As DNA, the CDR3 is TGTGCCAGCAGTTCCAGGGGGAAATTGAACACTGAAGCTTTCTTT. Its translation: CASSSRGKLNTEAFF.

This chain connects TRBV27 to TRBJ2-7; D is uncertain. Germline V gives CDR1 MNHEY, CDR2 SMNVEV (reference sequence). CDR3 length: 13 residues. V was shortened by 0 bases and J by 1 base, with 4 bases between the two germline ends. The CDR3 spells CASSLSGSYEQYF. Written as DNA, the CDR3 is TGTGCCAGCAGTTTATCGGGTTCCTACGAGCAGTACTTC.

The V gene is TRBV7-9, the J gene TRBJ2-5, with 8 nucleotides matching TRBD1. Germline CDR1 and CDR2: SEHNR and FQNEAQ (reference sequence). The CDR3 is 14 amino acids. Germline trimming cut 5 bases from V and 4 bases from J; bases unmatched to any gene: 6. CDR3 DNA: TGTGCCAGCAGCCACGGACAGGGAGGAGAGACCCAGTACTTC. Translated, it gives CASSHGQGGETQYF.

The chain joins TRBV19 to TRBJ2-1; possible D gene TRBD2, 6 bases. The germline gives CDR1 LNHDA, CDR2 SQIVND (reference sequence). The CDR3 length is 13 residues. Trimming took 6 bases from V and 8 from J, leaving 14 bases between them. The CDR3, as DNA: TGTGCCAGTAGCGGGACTCCGTGGGATGAGCAGTTCTTC. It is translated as CASSGTPWDEQFF.

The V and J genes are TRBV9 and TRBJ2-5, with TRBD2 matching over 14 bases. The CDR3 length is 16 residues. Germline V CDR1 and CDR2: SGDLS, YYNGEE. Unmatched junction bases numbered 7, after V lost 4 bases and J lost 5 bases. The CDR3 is CASSPGLAGVWETQYF. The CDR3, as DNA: TGTGCCAGCAGCCCGGGACTAGCGGGAGTGTGGGAGACCCAGTACTTC.

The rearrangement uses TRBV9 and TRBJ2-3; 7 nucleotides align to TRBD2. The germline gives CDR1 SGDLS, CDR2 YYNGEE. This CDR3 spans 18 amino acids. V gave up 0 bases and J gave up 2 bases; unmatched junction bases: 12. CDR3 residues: CASSVGMGGSGSTDTQYF. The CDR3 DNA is TGTGCCAGCAGCGTAGGGATGGGGGGGTCCGGATCCACAGATACGCAGTATTTT.

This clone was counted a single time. The CDR3: CASSTSGSIPYEQYF. DNA for the CDR3: TGTGCCAGTAGTACCAGCGGGAGTATCCCCTACGAGCAGTACTTC. The rearrangement uses TRBV19 and TRBJ2-5; 8 bases fit TRBD2. TRBJ2-7 explains the end of the DNA better; the J call may be wrong. There are 15 residues in the CDR3. Germline assignment: CDR1 LNHDA and CDR2 SQIVND (reference sequence).